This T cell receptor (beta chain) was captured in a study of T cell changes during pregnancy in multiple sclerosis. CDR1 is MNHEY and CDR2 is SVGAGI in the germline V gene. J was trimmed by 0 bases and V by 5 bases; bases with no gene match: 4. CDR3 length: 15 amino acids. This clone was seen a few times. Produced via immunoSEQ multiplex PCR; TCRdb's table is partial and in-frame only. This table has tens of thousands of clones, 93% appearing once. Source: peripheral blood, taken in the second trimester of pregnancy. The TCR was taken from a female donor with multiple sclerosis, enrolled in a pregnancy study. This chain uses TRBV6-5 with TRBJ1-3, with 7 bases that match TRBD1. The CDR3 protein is CASSRDSPSGNTIYF. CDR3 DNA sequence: TGTGCCAGCAGTCGGGACAGTCCCTCTGGAAACACCATATATTTT.